These 14 T cell receptor beta chains share one sample of origin, sequenced in a study of T cells after posttransplantation cyclophosphamide. Only in-frame clones appear in the TCRdb table, and some are missing; sequencing was by immunoSEQ multiplex PCR. The table shows roughly 30,000 clones, with roughly 90% occurring only once. The specimen was PBMCs. The receptors here all came from a woman in her 40s with a blood cancer, CMV-positive, and with a related stem cell donor.

The chain couples TRBV4-1 to TRBJ2-5, with 8 nucleotides matching TRBD2. J lost 1 base, V lost 4 bases, and 2 bases had no gene match. Germline V lookup: CDR1 MGHRA, CDR2 YSYEKL. The CDR3 totals 14 residues. CDR3: CASSPLAVQETQYF. CDR3 DNA: TGCGCCAGCAGCCCACTAGCGGTCCAAGAGACCCAGTACTTC.

V and J are TRBV19 and TRBJ2-2; 8 bases agree with TRBD1. The CDR3 length is 16 residues. The ends lost 0 bases at V and 3 bases at J; junction bases unmatched: 3. Germline CDR1 and CDR2: LNHDA and SQIVND (reference sequence). The CDR3 DNA follows: TGTGCCAGTAGTATAGACAGGGGGCGAGACACCGGGGAGCTGTTTTTT. This sequence encodes CASSIDRGRDTGELFF.

CDR3 sequence reads: CASSLRDTSTDTQYF. CDR3 bases: TGTGCCAGCAGCCTTCGGGACACCTCCACAGATACGCAGTATTTT. The V gene is TRBV7-2, the J gene TRBJ2-3, with D perhaps TRBD1 (6 bases). V dropped 5 bases and J dropped 2 bases, with 14 bases sitting between them. This CDR3 is built from 15 residues. Looked up from germline, CDR1 is SGHTA and CDR2 is FQGNSA.

This sequence joins TRBV27 and TRBJ1-2, with 10 nucleotides matching TRBD1. This CDR3 is 14 amino acids long. After removal of 5 bases from V and 9 bases from J, the junction contained 9 bases not matched to a gene. CDR1 MNHEY and CDR2 SMNVEV come from the germline V gene (reference sequence). CDR3 nucleotide sequence: TGTGCCAGCAGTCTTGTGGGGGGACAGGGGAGCTACACCTTC. It codes for CASSLVGGQGSYTF.

V and J are TRBV5-1 and TRBJ1-1; tentatively, D is TRBD1 (6 bases). Trimming stripped 3 bases from V and 1 base from J, with 7 bases between. Germline V lookup: CDR1 SGHRS, CDR2 YFSETQ. CDR3 size: 13 residues. The CDR3 protein is CASSWGQNTEAFF. The CDR3 DNA sequence: TGCGCCAGCAGCTGGGGACAGAACACTGAAGCTTTCTTT.

The rearrangement joins TRBV9 to TRBJ2-5, with TRBD1 identical over 10 bases. Germline V gene data show CDR1 as SGDLS and CDR2 as YYNGEE. The J segment lost 5 bases and the V segment lost 3 bases, leaving 7 bases of the junction unmatched. This CDR3 has 15 residues. The CDR3 DNA follows: TGTGCCAGCAGCGAACGGACAGGGGGAGGGGAGACCCAGTACTTC. As protein: CASSERTGGGETQYF.

This rearrangement joins TRBV5-6 to TRBJ2-2; D is undetermined. V was pared by 6 bases and J by 8 bases, with 8 bases between. From germline, CDR1 is SGHDT and CDR2 YYEEEE. CDR3 length: 11 residues. CDR3 sequence: CASTPRGELFF. In DNA form, the CDR3 reads TGTGCCAGCACCCCCAGAGGGGAGCTGTTTTTT.

This chain connects TRBV27 to TRBJ2-7; D gene uncertain. Trimming left V 6 bases short and J 3 bases short, with 6 bases between. Germline V lookup: CDR1 MNHEY, CDR2 SMNVEV (reference sequence). There are 11 residues in the CDR3. The CDR3 loop is CASSLGYEQYF. As DNA, the CDR3 is TGTGCCAGCAGCCTAGGCTACGAGCAGTACTTC.

The chain has TRBV5-4 and TRBJ1-1, with 7 bases identical to TRBD1. V was clipped by 2 bases and J by 0 bases; unmatched bases: 7. Germline V gives CDR1 SGHNT, CDR2 YYREEE (reference sequence). This CDR3 is built from 16 residues. The CDR3 DNA is TGTGCCAGCAGCTTTATGCTCAGGGGGATGAACACTGAAGCTTTCTTT. It is translated as CASSFMLRGMNTEAFF.

The chain combines TRBV4-1 with TRBJ1-6; D is unclear. The germline gives CDR1 MGHRA, CDR2 YSYEKL. This CDR3 comprises 12 residues. V lost 1 base and J lost 9, with 4 bases in between. The CDR3 sequence is CASSQVLSPLHF. As DNA, the CDR3 is TGCGCCAGCAGCCAAGTCCTTTCACCCCTCCACTTT.

The chain uses TRBV5-4 and TRBJ1-1; 11 nucleotides match TRBD1. Germline values: CDR1 SGHNT, CDR2 YYREEE (reference sequence). J was trimmed by 5 bases and V by 4 bases; bases with no gene match: 10. This CDR3 region has 16 residues. The CDR3 DNA sequence: TGTGCCAGCAGCCCTGGACAGGGGGCTAAAACGACTGAAGCTTTCTTT. This codes for CASSPGQGAKTTEAFF. Combining the CDR3 with reference TRBV5-4 and TRBJ1-1 gives the whole variable domain ETGVTQSPTHLIKTRGQQVTLRCSSQSGHNTVSWYQQALGQGPQFIFQYYREEENGRGNFPPRFSGLQFPNYSSELNVNALELDDSALYLCASSPGQGAKTTEAFFGQGTRLTVV.

The V and J genes are TRBV6-6 and TRBJ1-4; 11 bases map to TRBD1. V shed 7 bases, J shed 7 bases, and the junction held 11 bases outside the gene matches. Per the germline V gene, CDR1 is MNHNY and CDR2 is SVGAGI (reference sequence). The CDR3 spans 16 residues. The CDR3 here is CASTLTGTGGGEKLFF. The CDR3 DNA follows: TGTGCCAGCACCTTGACCGGGACAGGGGGAGGTGAAAAACTGTTTTTT.

The chain employs TRBV5-1 and TRBJ1-1, with 9 bases identical to TRBD1. With 4 bases clipped from V and 3 bases from J, the junction kept 10 bases outside the gene matches. The length of the CDR3 is 16 residues. Germline V gene data show CDR1 as SGHRS and CDR2 as YFSETQ. CDR3 DNA: TGCGCCAGCAGCCGGGGACAGGGCGGGCGTGACACTGAAGCTTTCTTT. Encoded protein: CASSRGQGGRDTEAFF.

This clone was observed once. In DNA form, the CDR3 reads TGTGCCAGCAGTTTCCGGGACAGACTTTATCAGCCCCAGCATTTT. Protein product: CASSFRDRLYQPQHF. The genes are TRBV6-6 and TRBJ1-5; 7 bases align to TRBD1. V lost 4 bases, J lost 5 bases, and 8 bases stayed unmatched. The CDR3 totals 15 residues. Germline CDR1 reads MNHNY; CDR2 reads SVGAGI (reference sequence).